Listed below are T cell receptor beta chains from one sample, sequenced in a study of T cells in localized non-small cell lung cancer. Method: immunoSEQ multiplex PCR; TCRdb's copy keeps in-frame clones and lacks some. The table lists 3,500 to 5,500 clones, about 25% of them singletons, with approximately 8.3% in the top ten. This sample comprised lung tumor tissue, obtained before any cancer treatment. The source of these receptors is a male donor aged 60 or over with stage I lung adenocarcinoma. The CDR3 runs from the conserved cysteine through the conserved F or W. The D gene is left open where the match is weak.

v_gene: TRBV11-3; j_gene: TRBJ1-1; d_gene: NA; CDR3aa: CASSLGVDTDIEAFF
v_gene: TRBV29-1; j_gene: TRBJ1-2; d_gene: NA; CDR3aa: CSVAAGGNYGYTF
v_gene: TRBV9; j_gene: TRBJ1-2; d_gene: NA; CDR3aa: CASSEGGRFLYGYTF
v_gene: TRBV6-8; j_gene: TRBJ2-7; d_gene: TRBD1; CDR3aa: CASSRDRWYEQYF
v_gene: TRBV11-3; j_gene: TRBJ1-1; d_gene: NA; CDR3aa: CASSPGAVNTEAFF
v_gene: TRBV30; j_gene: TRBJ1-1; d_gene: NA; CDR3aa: CAWRSLGVNTEAFF
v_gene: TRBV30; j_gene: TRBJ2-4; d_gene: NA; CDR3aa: CAWSVQGGHIQYF
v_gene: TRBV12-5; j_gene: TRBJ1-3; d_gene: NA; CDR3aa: CASKLGGVGNTIYF
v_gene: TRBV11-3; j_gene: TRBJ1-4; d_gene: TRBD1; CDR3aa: CASSLRRGTVGEKLFF
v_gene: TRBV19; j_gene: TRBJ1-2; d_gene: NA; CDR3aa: CASSIVGSSSGGYTF
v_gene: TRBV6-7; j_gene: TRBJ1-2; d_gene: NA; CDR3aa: CASSYVETYTF
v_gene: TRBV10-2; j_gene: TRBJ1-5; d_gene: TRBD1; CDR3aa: CASSEGRGPMLNQPQHF
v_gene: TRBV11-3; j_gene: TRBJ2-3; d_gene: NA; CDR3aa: CASSLEGRAGTDTQYF
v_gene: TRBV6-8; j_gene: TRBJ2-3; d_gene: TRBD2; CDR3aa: CASSLERGLADTQYF
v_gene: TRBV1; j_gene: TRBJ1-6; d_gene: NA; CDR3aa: CASSPGSSYNSPLHF
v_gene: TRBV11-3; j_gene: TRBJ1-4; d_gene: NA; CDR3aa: CASSLDSNRVKKLFF
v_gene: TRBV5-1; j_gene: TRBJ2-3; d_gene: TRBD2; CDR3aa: CASSYGGSGRDTQYF
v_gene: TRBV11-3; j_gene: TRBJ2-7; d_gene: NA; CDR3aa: CASSLDDTFYEQYF
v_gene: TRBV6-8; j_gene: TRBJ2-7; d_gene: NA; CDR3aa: CASSYSGGAGLYEQYF
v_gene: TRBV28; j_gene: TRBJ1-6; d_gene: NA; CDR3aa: CASRGAAGSPLHF
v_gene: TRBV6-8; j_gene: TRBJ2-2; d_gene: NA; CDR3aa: CASSKGVTGELFF
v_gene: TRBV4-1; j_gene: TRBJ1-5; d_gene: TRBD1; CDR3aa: CASSQPDRDNQPQHF
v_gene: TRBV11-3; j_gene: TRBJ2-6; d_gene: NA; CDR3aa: CASSLGGLGANVLTF
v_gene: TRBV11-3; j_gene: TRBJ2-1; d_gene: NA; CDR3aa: CASSLGQLIYNEQFF
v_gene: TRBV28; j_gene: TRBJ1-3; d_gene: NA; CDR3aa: CATLELTGNTIYF
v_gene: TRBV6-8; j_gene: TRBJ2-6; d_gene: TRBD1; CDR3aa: CASRPLPQGAGANVLTF
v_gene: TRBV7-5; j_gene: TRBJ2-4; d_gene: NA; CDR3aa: CASSLGALLDLAKNIQYF
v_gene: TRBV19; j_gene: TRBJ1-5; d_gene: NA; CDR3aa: CASSRAHYSNQPQHF
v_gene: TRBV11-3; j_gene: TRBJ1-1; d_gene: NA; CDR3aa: CASSLEGTLNTEAFF
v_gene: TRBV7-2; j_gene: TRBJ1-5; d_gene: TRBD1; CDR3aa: CASSWDREGPQHF
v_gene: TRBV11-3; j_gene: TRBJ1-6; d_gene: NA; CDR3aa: CASSRGTDLRSPLHF
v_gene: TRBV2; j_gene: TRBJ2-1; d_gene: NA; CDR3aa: CASSAQDTHYNEQFF
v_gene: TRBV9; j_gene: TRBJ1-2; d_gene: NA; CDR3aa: CASSAMRDPGTQVRGYTF
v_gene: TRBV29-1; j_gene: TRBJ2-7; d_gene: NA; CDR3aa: CSVGVGTLPFYEQYF
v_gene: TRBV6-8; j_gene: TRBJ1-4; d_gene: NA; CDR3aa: CASSYGTARDEKLFF
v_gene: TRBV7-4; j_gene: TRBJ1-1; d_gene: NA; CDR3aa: CASSLEGNTEAFF